This T cell receptor (beta chain) was recorded in a study of T-cell memory formation after mild COVID-19 (dated by TCRdb to 2020 to 2023). A note on the overall study: TCR sequence clusters from the two donors were largely donor specific. Two young, previously healthy adult volunteers, one female and one male, were included in the cohort. In a couple of donors, T-cell clones that expanded and contracted after mild COVID-19 were tracked by sequencing TCRalpha and TCRbeta repertoires over time. The paper's findings and limits, for the study overall: Only two mild cases were covered by the study, and larger cohorts that include severe cases with pre-infection samples were considered necessary. Whether the second-wave clones peaking on day 37 were SARS-CoV-2 specific was not confirmed. Some responding clones were detected in pre-infection memory, suggesting pre-existing cross-reactive memory T cells joined the SARS-CoV-2 response. Clones contracting from day 15 to 85 had balanced CD4/CD8 phenotypes, while a second wave expanding from day 15 to 37 was biased towards CD4+. Contracting CD4+ clones were located mainly in the CM and EM memory subsets, whereas CD8+ clones were found to be enriched in EMRA.

The sample was run on an Illumina NovaSeq 6000. TCRalpha and TCRbeta cDNA libraries were constructed by 5'RACE with constant-segment primers, with sample barcodes and unique molecular identifiers being introduced. RNA was extracted from every sample with Trizol reagent. Library amplification was performed in two PCR steps, and a second sample barcode and Illumina TruSeq adapters were introduced in the second step. The libraries were sequenced on an Illumina NovaSeq using 2 x 150 bp paired-end reads. In the original analysis: With migec v1.2.7, reads were demultiplexed and then collapsed into UMI-guided consensus sequences. Using mixcr v2.1.11, UMI consensuses were aligned to TRA and TRB V and J templates and then assembled into clonotypes. A clonotype was counted as expanded or contracted only when both edgeR and NoisET called the clonotype significant, with the noise models trained on biological replicates. For edgeR calls, the cutoffs were a false discovery rate-adjusted p below 0.01 and a log2 fold-change threshold of 1. As an exploratory analysis of dynamics, max-normalized trajectories of the 1000 most abundant clonotypes were examined with PCA combined with hierarchical clustering. The CD4 or CD8 phenotype of responding clones was assigned using the separately sequenced CD4+ and CD8+ repertoires. The raw public reads went through TCRdb reprocessing: fastp at Q25, MiXCR clone calling, in-frame beta chains kept. For every CDR3 protein sequence, its rows merge into one entry that carries the most common genes and DNA. The V and J calls were not made by the authors but by TCRdb's processing. The sample profile shows nearly 40,000 distinct CDR3 sequences; 6% to 7.5% of them were found once. Under 0.95% of the sample comes from the top ten.

The CDR3 sequence holds 13 residues, the cysteine and phenylalanine included. CDR3 DNA only is kept here, 39 bases in frame from base 1. As encoded in the germline V gene, CDR1 is SQVTM while CDR2 is ANQGSEA. Trimming removed 3 bases from V and 4 bases from J, leaving 12 bases between the germline ends. For this clonotype: No cognate antigen has been identified for it. Base qualities are missing; no much larger clone stands one base away.

Ficoll-Paque density gradient centrifugation was the method used to isolate PBMCs. Sequences were obtained from PBMCs or a T cell subset sorted from them (not recorded which). The chain is assembled from TRBV29-1 and TRBJ1-2; TRBD1 might be the D gene, on 5 matching bases. This TCR came from an adult who had mild COVID-19 (a few samples of this study predate the infection). The sample titles of this study are shuffled in the database, so cell type and time point are left out. The nucleotide sequence reads TGCAGCGTTGACGGAGGGGCCAGCTATGGCTACACCTTC. This codes for CSVDGGASYGYTF.